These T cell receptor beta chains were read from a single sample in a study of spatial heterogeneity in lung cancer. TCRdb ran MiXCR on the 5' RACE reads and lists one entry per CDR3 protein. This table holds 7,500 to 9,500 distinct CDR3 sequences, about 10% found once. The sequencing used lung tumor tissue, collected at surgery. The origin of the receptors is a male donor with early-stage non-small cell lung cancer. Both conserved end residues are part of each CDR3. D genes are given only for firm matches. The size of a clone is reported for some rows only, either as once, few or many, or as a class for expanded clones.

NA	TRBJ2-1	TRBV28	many	CASSTTGTRFF	TGTGCCAGCAGTACAACAGGGACAAGGTTCTTC
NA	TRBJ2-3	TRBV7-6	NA	CASSVGGDTDTQYF	TGTGCCAGCAGCGTAGGCGGGGACACAGATACGCAGTATTTT
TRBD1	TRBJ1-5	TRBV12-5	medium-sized	CASGLVLQGGGQPQHF	TGTGCTAGTGGTTTGGTTCTACAGGGGGGTGGTCAGCCCCAGCATTTT
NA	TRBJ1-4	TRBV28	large	CASSLVKPGGLFF	TGTGCCAGCAGTTTGGTCAAACCGGGAGGACTGTTTTTT
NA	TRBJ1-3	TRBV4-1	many	CASSQDLSYSGNTIYF	TGCGCCAGCAGCCAAGACCTCTCGTACTCTGGAAACACCATATATTTT
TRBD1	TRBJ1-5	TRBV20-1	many	CSASPSGQGGQPQHF	TGCAGTGCTAGCCCCTCTGGACAGGGGGGTCAGCCCCAGCATTTT
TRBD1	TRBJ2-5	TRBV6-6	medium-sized	CASRDSGVGQETQYF	TGTGCCAGCCGGGACAGCGGAGTGGGCCAAGAGACCCAGTACTTC
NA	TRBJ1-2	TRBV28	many	CASSSNSYSGGYTF	TGTGCCAGCAGTTCGAACAGCTATTCTGGGGGCTACACCTTC
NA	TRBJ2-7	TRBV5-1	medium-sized	CASSLQGYEQYF	TGCGCCAGCAGCTTACAGGGCTACGAGCAGTACTTC
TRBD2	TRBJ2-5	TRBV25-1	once	CASSELAGLQRTQYF	TGTGCCAGCAGTGAACTAGCGGGACTTCAGAGGACCCAGTACTTC
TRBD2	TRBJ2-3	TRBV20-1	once	CSAKKGLAETQYF	TGCAGTGCCAAAAAGGGACTAGCGGAAACGCAGTATTTT
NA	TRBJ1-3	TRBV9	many	CASSVERESSGNTIYF	TGTGCCAGCAGCGTAGAGAGGGAGAGCTCTGGAAACACCATATATTTT
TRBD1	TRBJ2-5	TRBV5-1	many	CASSQRTGGAGETQYF	TGCGCCAGCAGCCAAAGAACAGGGGGCGCGGGAGAGACCCAGTACTTC
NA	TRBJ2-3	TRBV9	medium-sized	CASSTGDTQYF	TGTGCCAGCAGCACGGGGGACACGCAGTATTTT
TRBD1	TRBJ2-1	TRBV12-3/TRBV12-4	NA	CASRTGVEDEQFF	TGTGCCAGCAGAACAGGGGTTGAGGATGAGCAGTTCTTC
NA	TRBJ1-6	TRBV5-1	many	CASSPLGDSYNSPLHF	TGCGCCAGCAGCCCCCTCGGAGACTCCTATAATTCACCCCTCCACTTT
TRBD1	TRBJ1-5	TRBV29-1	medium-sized	CSVGLGTGGQPQHF	TGCAGCGTTGGACTCGGGACAGGGGGTCAGCCCCAGCATTTT
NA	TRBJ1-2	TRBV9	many	CASSAWTHTGYTF	TGTGCCAGCAGCGCCTGGACACATACTGGCTACACCTTC
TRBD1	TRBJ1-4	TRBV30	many	CAWSGGTGAGEKLFF	TGTGCCTGGAGTGGAGGTACAGGGGCGGGGGAAAAACTGTTTTTT
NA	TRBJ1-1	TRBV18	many	CASSPTTTVFEAFF	TGTGCCAGCTCACCAACTACGACAGTATTTGAAGCTTTCTTT
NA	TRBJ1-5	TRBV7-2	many	CASSLQIQPQHF	TGTGCCAGCAGCTTACAAATTCAGCCCCAGCATTTT
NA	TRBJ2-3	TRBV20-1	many	CSAIEAGDNTDTQYF	TGCAGTGCTATAGAGGCGGGGGACAATACAGATACGCAGTATTTT
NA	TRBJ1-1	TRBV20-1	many	CSASPPSSPSAFF	TGCAGTGCTAGTCCCCCGAGTTCGCCTTCGGCTTTCTTT
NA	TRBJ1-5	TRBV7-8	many	CASSQRQDSNQPQHF	TGTGCCAGCAGCCAAAGACAGGATAGCAATCAGCCCCAGCATTTT
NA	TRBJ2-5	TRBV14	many	CASSQGLVSQETQYF	TGTGCCAGCAGCCAAGGGTTGGTGAGCCAAGAGACCCAGTACTTC
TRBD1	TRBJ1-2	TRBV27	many	CASRRQGPNYGYTF	TGTGCCAGCCGGAGACAGGGCCCTAACTATGGCTACACCTTC
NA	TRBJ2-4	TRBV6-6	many	CASSYPDKENIQYF	TGTGCCAGCAGTTACCCAGATAAGGAAAACATTCAGTACTTC
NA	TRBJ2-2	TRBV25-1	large	CASSEDTGELFF	TGTGCCAGCAGTGAGGACACCGGGGAGCTGTTTTTT
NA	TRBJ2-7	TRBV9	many	CASSESTGPYEQYF	TGTGCCAGCAGCGAATCCACAGGGCCCTACGAGCAGTACTTC
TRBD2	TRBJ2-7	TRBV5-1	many	CASKPGLAAYEQYF	TGCGCCAGCAAGCCGGGACTAGCTGCCTACGAGCAGTACTTC
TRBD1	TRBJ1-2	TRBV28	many	CASSLYTGQAYGYTF	TGTGCCAGCAGTTTATATACGGGACAGGCCTATGGCTACACCTTC
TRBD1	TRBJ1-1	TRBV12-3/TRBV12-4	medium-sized	CASIITGVNTEAFF	TGTGCCAGCATCATCACAGGGGTGAACACTGAAGCTTTCTTT
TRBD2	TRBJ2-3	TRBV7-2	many	CASSPLLASRTDTQYF	TGTGCCAGCAGCCCCCTACTAGCGAGTCGCACAGATACGCAGTATTTT
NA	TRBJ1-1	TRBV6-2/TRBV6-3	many	CASTQLDIPVGTEAFF	TGTGCCAGCACCCAATTGGACATCCCTGTGGGCACTGAAGCTTTCTTT
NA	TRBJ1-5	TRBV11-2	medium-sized	CASSFSGGFSNQPQHF	TGTGCCAGCAGCTTCAGTGGGGGATTTAGCAATCAGCCCCAGCATTTT
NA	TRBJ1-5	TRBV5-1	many	CASSLEGLSNQPQHF	TGCGCCAGCAGCTTGGAAGGGTTAAGCAATCAGCCCCAGCATTTT
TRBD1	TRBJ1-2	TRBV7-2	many	CASSPQGNAGGYTF	TGTGCCAGCAGCCCACAGGGGAACGCTGGTGGCTACACCTTC
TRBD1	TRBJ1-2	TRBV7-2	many	CASSLDRGLAGYTF	TGTGCCAGCAGCTTAGACAGGGGGTTGGCTGGCTACACCTTC
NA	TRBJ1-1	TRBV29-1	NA	CSASTGRVTEAFF	TGCAGCGCAAGTACAGGGCGCGTCACTGAAGCTTTCTTT
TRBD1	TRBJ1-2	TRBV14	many	CASRRGGGSGYTF	TGTGCCAGCAGGAGAGGGGGCGGAAGTGGCTACACCTTC
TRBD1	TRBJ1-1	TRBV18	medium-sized	CASSPGQKMNTEAFF	TGTGCCAGCTCACCGGGACAGAAGATGAACACTGAAGCTTTCTTT
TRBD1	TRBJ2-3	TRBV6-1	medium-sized	CASSVGTGLSTDTQYF	TGTGCCAGCAGTGTTGGGACAGGGCTGAGCACAGATACGCAGTATTTT
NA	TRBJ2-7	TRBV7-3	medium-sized	CASSLSLDSYEQYF	TGTGCCAGCAGCTTATCCCTAGACAGCTACGAGCAGTACTTC
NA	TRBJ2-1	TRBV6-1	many	CASSEPFRDEQFF	TGTGCCAGCAGTGAACCATTCCGGGATGAGCAGTTCTTC
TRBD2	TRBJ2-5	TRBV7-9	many	CASRPVLAEDQETQYF	TGTGCCAGCAGGCCAGTCCTAGCGGAGGACCAAGAGACCCAGTACTTC
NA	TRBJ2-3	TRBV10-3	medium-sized	CAISDSSKDTQYF	TGTGCCATCAGTGACAGCTCTAAAGATACGCAGTATTTT
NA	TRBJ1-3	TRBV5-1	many	CASSLTGTGNTIYF	TGCGCCAGCAGCTTGACAGGCACTGGAAACACCATATATTTT
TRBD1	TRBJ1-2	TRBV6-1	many	CASSEAGTVYGYTF	TGTGCCAGCAGTGAAGCAGGGACAGTCTATGGCTACACCTTC
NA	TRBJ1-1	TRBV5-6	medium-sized	CASSFWGAVLDTEAFF	TGTGCCAGCAGCTTTTGGGGGGCGGTTTTGGACACTGAAGCTTTCTTT
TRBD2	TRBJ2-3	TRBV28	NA	CASSRDWTSGLAQYF	TGTGCCAGCAGTCGCGACTGGACTAGCGGCTTGGCGCAGTATTTT
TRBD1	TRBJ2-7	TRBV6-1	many	CASREGASEQYF	TGTGCCAGCAGAGAGGGGGCAAGCGAGCAGTACTTC
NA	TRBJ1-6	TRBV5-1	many	CASSLARAVQGTGPLHF	TGCGCCAGCAGCTTGGCCCGGGCCGTACAGGGCACTGGACCCCTCCACTTT
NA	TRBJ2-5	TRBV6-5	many	CASRTQETQYF	TGTGCCAGCAGGACCCAGGAAACCCAGTACTTC
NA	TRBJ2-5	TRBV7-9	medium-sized	CASSLDTEETQYF	TGTGCCAGCAGCTTAGATACAGAAGAGACCCAGTACTTC